The 24 T cell receptor beta chains below come from one sample, sequenced in a study of cytomegalovirus exposure and HLA in healthy donors. The data were produced by immunoSEQ multiplex PCR, yet TCRdb's version contains in-frame clones alone and is incomplete. Of more than 60,000 clones in the sample, roughly 89% were seen once. Sequencing was performed on PBMCs. These receptors were collected from a young woman in good health and CMV-seronegative.

This rearrangement joins TRBV27 to TRBJ2-5, with 10 bases lining up with TRBD1. V dropped 5 bases and J dropped 5; count of bases not matched to a gene: 8. The CDR3 sequence is 15 residues long. CDR1 is MNHEY, CDR2 SMNVEV, per germline (reference sequence). CDR3 region: CASSHPTGGSETQYF. Here the CDR3 DNA reads TGTGCCAGCAGTCACCCGACAGGGGGCTCGGAGACCCAGTACTTC.

This clone was seen once. Compared with germline, one end of the junction differs, possibly owing to a read error. V usage is TRBV29-1 and J usage is TRBJ1-1; TRBD1 might be the D (6 bases). Germline V CDR1 and CDR2: SQVTM, ANQGSEA. The CDR3 sequence is 12 residues long. This chain's CDR3 is CSAMGANPEAFF. The CDR3 region has the DNA TGCAGCGCCATGGGGGCGAACCCTGAAGCTTTCTTT.

This chain joins TRBV7-9 and TRBJ2-2; TRBD2 aligns across 12 bases. The CDR3 sequence is 16 residues long. Looked up from germline, CDR1 is SEHNR and CDR2 is FQNEAQ (reference sequence). V lost 5 bases and J lost 7; bases outside the gene matches: 8. This chain's CDR3 is CASSTKTSGGVGELFF. As DNA, the CDR3 is TGTGCCAGCAGCACCAAGACTAGCGGGGGAGTCGGGGAGCTGTTTTTT.

The chain employs TRBV2 and TRBJ2-7; tentatively, D is TRBD1 (5 bases). V lost 1 base, J lost 0 bases, and 13 bases lay in between. Germline V lookup: CDR1 SNHLY, CDR2 FYNNEI. This CDR3 comprises 16 residues. The CDR3 nucleotides read TGTGCCAGCAGTGAAGTTACAGGATTTAGCTCCTACGAGCAGTACTTC. It codes for CASSEVTGFSSYEQYF.

V gene TRBV15 combines with J gene TRBJ2-7; 8 bases are shared with TRBD1. The CDR3 spans 17 residues. V lost 1 base and J lost 1; bases outside the gene matches: 9. The germline V gene encodes CDR1 LNHNV and CDR2 YYDKDF (reference sequence). The CDR3 here is CATSRVTGTGPSYEQYF. CDR3 coding DNA: TGTGCCACCAGCAGAGTAACCGGGACAGGCCCTTCCTACGAGCAGTACTTC.

V is TRBV7-7 and J is TRBJ2-3, with 7 bases aligning to TRBD2. Trimming at V came to 5 bases and at J to 0 bases, leaving 11 bases not matched to a gene. The CDR3 totals 17 residues. The germline V gene has CDR1 SSHAT and CDR2 FNYEAQ (reference sequence). CDR3 amino acids: CASSPLSSGVSTDTQYF. The CDR3 DNA is TGTGCCAGCAGCCCTCTGTCCAGCGGGGTTAGCACAGATACGCAGTATTTT. Complete variable domain (other parts from reference TRBV7-7 and TRBJ2-3): GAGVSQSPRYKVTKRGQDVTLRCDPISSHATLYWYQQALGQGPEFLTYFNYEAQPDKSGLPSDRFSAERPEGSISTLTIQRTEQRDSAMYRCASSPLSSGVSTDTQYFGPGTRLTVL.

The chain has TRBV15 and TRBJ1-1; TRBD1 is a possible D gene (5 bases). Trimming cost V 1 base and J 10 bases, with 13 bases left between them. The CDR3 runs to 13 residues. Germline V gene data show CDR1 as LNHNV and CDR2 as YYDKDF (reference sequence). In nucleotides, the CDR3 is TGTGCCACCAGCAGAGTTGGGACTCGGGGAGCTTTCTTT. Its translation is CATSRVGTRGAFF.

This clone was counted between two and nine times. The chain couples TRBV5-1 to TRBJ2-2; D perhaps matches TRBD2 (6 bases). Germline CDR1 SGHRS, CDR2 YFSETQ. V was shortened by 7 bases and J by 1 base, with 11 bases between the two germline ends. The length of the CDR3 is 14 residues. The CDR3 region is CASRVGLNTGELFF. The CDR3 coding sequence is TGCGCCAGCCGGGTGGGACTGAACACCGGGGAGCTGTTTTTT.

The chain joins TRBV4-3 to TRBJ1-1, with a tentative D call TRBD1 (5 bases). The V end was cut by 0 bases, the J end by 2 bases, with 13 bases between. The germline CDR1 and CDR2 sequences are LGHNA and YSLEER. The CDR3 sequence is 16 residues long. The DNA for the CDR3 is TGCGCCAGCAGCCAAGATTGGTCAGGGTTAAACACTGAAGCTTTCTTT. Amino acid sequence: CASSQDWSGLNTEAFF.

The V call is TRBV29-1, the J call TRBJ2-1; maybe TRBD1 (6 bases). Trimming stripped 2 bases from V and 2 bases from J, with 13 bases between. Germline loops: CDR1 SQVTM, CDR2 ANQGSEA. The CDR3 is 15 residues long. CDR3 bases: TGCAGCGTTGAAATACAGGGTGAGACCTACAATGAGCAGTTCTTC. Its protein product is CSVEIQGETYNEQFF.

This chain connects TRBV6-1 to TRBJ1-1, with 7 bases aligning to TRBD1. Germline lookup yields CDR1 MNHNS and CDR2 SASEGT. This CDR3 contains 13 residues. After removal of 6 bases from V and 3 bases from J, the junction contained 4 bases not matched to a gene. CDR3 sequence (DNA): TGTGCCAGCAGACTTACAGGGGACACTGAAGCTTTCTTT. Translation: CASRLTGDTEAFF.

This clone was seen only once. CDR3 amino acids: CASSSGGGVGANVLTF. The CDR3 DNA is TGCGCCAGCAGCTCGGGGGGAGGGGTTGGGGCCAACGTCCTGACTTTC. The chain is built from TRBV5-1 and TRBJ2-6, with 7 bases matching TRBD2. CDR3 length equals 16 residues. Per the germline V gene, CDR1 is SGHRS and CDR2 is YFSETQ. The V gene end was trimmed by 3 bases and the J gene end by 3 bases; junction bases not matched to a gene: 6. The full variable domain, completed using reference TRBV5-1 and TRBJ2-6, is KAGVTQTPRYLIKTRGQQVTLSCSPISGHRSVSWYQQTPGQGLQFLFEYFSETQRNKGNFPGRFSGRQFSNSRSEMNVSTLELGDSALYLCASSSGGGVGANVLTFGAGSRLTVL.

This clone was recorded only once. In nucleotides, the CDR3 is TGTGCCAGCAGTGAGAGGCAGGGGCTCAATCAGCCCCAGCATTTT. Translating it yields CASSERQGLNQPQHF. V gene TRBV2 combines with J gene TRBJ1-5, with TRBD1 as a possible D gene (6 bases). The CDR3 contains 15 residues. Trimming left V 3 bases short and J 3 bases short, with 12 bases between. Germline CDR1 SNHLY, CDR2 FYNNEI.

V and J are TRBV13 and TRBJ2-7; a weak D match, TRBD1 (6 bases). There are 15 residues in the CDR3. The V gene's germline CDR1 is PRHDT and CDR2 FYEKMQ (reference sequence). Trimming shortened V by 5 bases and J by 0 bases, and 14 bases separated the two germline ends. Written as DNA, the CDR3 is TGTGCCAGCAGCACCCGACAGGCATTCTCCTACGAGCAGTACTTC. The encoded protein is CASSTRQAFSYEQYF.

J is TRBJ1-5 and V is TRBV7-2, with TRBD1 identical over 9 bases. Germline V gene data show CDR1 as SGHTA and CDR2 as FQGNSA. The CDR3 runs 14 residues. V lost 2 bases to trimming and J lost 7 bases; unmatched junction nucleotides: 3. CDR3 in amino acids: CASSLTTGGQPQHF. The CDR3 nucleotides are TGTGCCAGCAGCTTAACGACAGGGGGACAGCCCCAGCATTTT.

This chain joins TRBV28 and TRBJ1-4, with D perhaps TRBD1 (5 bases). In germline, CDR1 is MDHEN, CDR2 SYDVKM. V lost 5 bases, J lost 8 bases, and 15 bases lay in between. This CDR3 region has 14 residues. The CDR3 here is CASSLTGVEEKLFF. The CDR3 DNA is TGTGCCAGCAGTCTGACGGGGGTGGAGGAAAAACTGTTTTTT.

The chain employs TRBV7-3 and TRBJ2-5; TRBD2 aligns across 15 bases. Germline V gene sequence: CDR1 SGHTA, CDR2 FQGTGA. This CDR3 has 16 amino acids. V gave up 5 bases and J gave up 3 bases; unmatched junction bases: 4. The CDR3 spells CASSRGLAGGEETQYF. CDR3 bases: TGTGCCAGCAGCCGTGGACTAGCGGGGGGGGAAGAGACCCAGTACTTC.

This chain uses TRBV5-1 with TRBJ1-2; no reliable D call. Trimming cost V 4 bases and J 0 bases, with 13 bases left between them. Germline V gene sequence: CDR1 SGHRS, CDR2 YFSETQ. This CDR3 comprises 15 residues. CDR3 nucleotide sequence: TGCGCCAGCAGCCCGAGACACCGAGCTAACTATGGCTACACCTTC. It codes for CASSPRHRANYGYTF.

The chain's CDR3 is CASSFTLGGASYNEQFF. CDR3 bases: TGTGCCAGCAGCTTCACCCTCGGGGGGGCGTCCTACAATGAGCAGTTCTTC. J is TRBJ2-1 and V is TRBV7-9, with TRBD2 identical over 8 bases. The trim removed 3 bases at V and 1 base at J, leaving 8 bases unmatched. The CDR3 runs 17 residues. The V gene's germline CDR1 is SEHNR and CDR2 FQNEAQ (reference sequence).

The chain is built from TRBV11-3 and TRBJ2-5, with 13 positions matching TRBD2. V was clipped by 5 bases and J by 5 bases; unmatched bases: 5. The germline V gene encodes CDR1 SGHNT and CDR2 YENEEA. CDR3 length: 15 amino acids. The CDR3, as DNA: TGTGCCAGCAGCCTCGGACTAGCGGGAGACGAGACCCAGTACTTC. Protein product: CASSLGLAGDETQYF.

The chain links TRBV2 to TRBJ2-5; tentative D call: TRBD2 (6 bases). The ends were cut back, 6 bases at V and 4 bases at J, with 15 bases in the middle. The CDR3 is 14 amino acids. Germline CDR1 reads SNHLY; CDR2 reads FYNNEI. CDR3 nucleotides: TGTGCCAGCAGGGACCCGGGGGTCGGAGAGACCCAGTACTTC. Protein sequence: CASRDPGVGETQYF.

The chain couples TRBV21-1 to TRBJ2-1; the tabulated D call, TRBD1, remains unverified against the DNA. TRBV21-1 is recorded as a pseudogene. CDR3 length: 15 amino acids. The CDR3 here is CASSTGTGDNNEQFF. The CDR3 DNA is TGTGCCAGCAGCACCGGGACAGGGGACAACAATGAGCAGTTCTTC.

This chain uses TRBV7-9 with TRBJ2-7, with D perhaps TRBD1 (6 bases). The germline V and J ends were trimmed by 3 bases and 6 bases, with 18 bases remaining between them. The CDR3 contains 15 residues. CDR1 and CDR2 (germline): SEHNR, FQNEAQ (reference sequence). The CDR3 bases are TGTGCCAGCAGCTTGGACGGACAGACTTTTTTCGAGCAGTACTTC. This sequence encodes CASSLDGQTFFEQYF.

The J gene is TRBJ1-1, the V gene TRBV5-5; D remains ambiguous. The CDR3 is 13 residues long. CDR1 is SGHKS, CDR2 YYEKEE, per germline (reference sequence). V lost 7 bases to trimming and J lost 1 base, with 11 bases between them. The CDR3: CASLRFENTEAFF. The CDR3, as DNA: TGTGCCAGCCTCAGGTTCGAGAACACTGAAGCTTTCTTT.